This entry lists 21 T cell receptor beta chains sequenced from one sample in a study of cytomegalovirus exposure and HLA in healthy donors. 60 Vbeta and 13 Jbeta primers were used in PCR. Clones were sequenced by immunoSEQ multiplex PCR, and TCRdb holds only the in-frame ones, with some missing. The sample contains approximately 150,000 clones, more than 65% of which appear only once. The sequencing sample was made of PBMCs. Receptor source: a man aged 30 to 39 in good health and CMV-seronegative.

The chain couples TRBV15 to TRBJ2-1; TRBD1 might be the D (6 bases). The CDR3 sequence is 15 residues long. Germline CDR1 and CDR2: LNHNV and YYDKDF (reference sequence). V dropped 0 bases and J dropped 7 bases, with 13 bases sitting between them. The CDR3 sequence: CATSRDRGRGNEQFF. As DNA, the CDR3 is TGTGCCACCAGCAGAGATCGTGGCAGGGGTAATGAGCAGTTCTTC.

The rearrangement links TRBV27 to TRBJ2-7; D is possibly TRBD1 (6 bases). The CDR3 consists of 12 residues. The germline gives CDR1 MNHEY, CDR2 SMNVEV (reference sequence). V lost 6 bases and J 1 base, leaving 7 bases between the germline ends. CDR3 nucleotide sequence: TGTGCCAGCAGGGGGGCATCCTACGAGCAGTACTTC. Amino acid sequence: CASRGASYEQYF.

The rearrangement uses TRBV4-3 and TRBJ1-1; TRBD1 matches at 12 bases. Per germline, CDR1 LGHNA and CDR2 YSLEER. Trimming removed 2 bases from V and 4 bases from J; junction bases left unmatched: 2. The CDR3 spans 15 residues. This chain's CDR3 is CASSQMGQGATEAFF. DNA for the CDR3: TGCGCCAGCAGCCAAATGGGACAGGGGGCCACTGAAGCTTTCTTT.

This clone has only a few counts. The chain has TRBV7-9 and TRBJ2-7; 11 nucleotides line up with TRBD2. The CDR3 runs to 16 residues. Germline V gives CDR1 SEHNR, CDR2 FQNEAQ (reference sequence). Losses at the gene ends were 5 bases for V and 0 bases for J; bases not matched to a gene: 6. Here the CDR3 DNA reads TGTGCCAGCAGCAATAGCGGGAGGGCCACCTCCTACGAGCAGTACTTC. Translated: CASSNSGRATSYEQYF.

This clone was seen only a few times. The chain is built from TRBV11-2 and TRBJ2-7; TRBD2 aligns across 10 bases. The junction had 7 bases not matched to a gene; V was cut back by 4 bases and J by 4 bases. Germline V gene lookup returns CDR1 SGHAT and CDR2 FQNNGV. The CDR3 is 15 amino acids. The chain's CDR3 is CASSSLAGVLYEQYF. CDR3 coding DNA: TGTGCCAGCAGCTCCCTAGCGGGAGTCCTTTACGAGCAGTACTTC. The whole variable domain, filled in from reference TRBV11-2 and TRBJ2-7, reads EAGVAQSPRYKIIEKRQSVAFWCNPISGHATLYWYQQILGQGPKLLIQFQNNGVVDDSQLPKDRFSAERLKGVDSTLKIQPAKLEDSAVYLCASSSLAGVLYEQYFGPGTRLTVT.

This clone was counted a single time. This chain uses TRBV9 with TRBJ2-5; D uncertain. Germline-derived CDR1 and CDR2 are SGDLS and YYNGEE. This CDR3 comprises 17 residues. Trimming took off 0 bases at V and 1 base at J, with 16 bases between the two ends. CDR3 residues: CASSVGAVGASQETQYF. The CDR3 DNA reads TGTGCCAGCAGCGTAGGGGCTGTGGGTGCGTCCCAAGAGACCCAGTACTTC.

The CDR3 region has the DNA TGTGCCAGCAGCTTACGGGGCGGGGTAAGAGAAAAACTGTTTTTT. Translation: CASSLRGGVREKLFF. The gene calls are TRBV7-8 and TRBJ1-4, with D perhaps TRBD1 (5 bases). Between the trimmed V and J ends, which lost 2 bases and 8 bases, there was a span of 15 bases. Germline V gives CDR1 SGHVS, CDR2 FQNEAQ. This CDR3 has 15 amino acids.

V gene TRBV15 combines with J gene TRBJ2-7, with 10 nucleotides matching TRBD1. In germline, CDR1 is LNHNV, CDR2 YYDKDF (reference sequence). V was clipped by 3 bases and J by 0 bases; unmatched bases: 2. This CDR3 region has 15 residues. The CDR3 bases are TGTGCCACCAGCAGTGACAGGGGGCTCTCCTACGAGCAGTACTTC. Amino acid sequence: CATSSDRGLSYEQYF.

This clone was counted between two and nine times. The chain recombines TRBV18 with TRBJ1-5, with D maybe TRBD1 (5 bases). The germline V gene encodes CDR1 KGHSH and CDR2 LQKENI. The V end lost 2 bases, the J end lost 4 bases, and 15 bases lay between the germline ends. The CDR3 totals 16 residues. In nucleotides, the CDR3 is TGTGCCAGCTCACCATCCGGGCAGGGCCCAAATCAGCCCCAGCATTTT. It specifies CASSPSGQGPNQPQHF.

This clone was counted once. This chain uses TRBV7-8 with TRBJ2-3; D may be TRBD2 (5 bases). This CDR3 is 16 amino acids long. V was cut by 4 bases and J by 1 base, with 15 bases left in between. Germline assignment: CDR1 SGHVS and CDR2 FQNEAQ. CDR3 in amino acids: CASSSGPSGGTDTQYF. The CDR3 DNA reads TGTGCCAGCAGCTCCGGGCCCAGCGGTGGCACAGATACGCAGTATTTT.

The chain couples TRBV28 to TRBJ2-7; D is uncertain. CDR1 MDHEN and CDR2 SYDVKM come from the germline V gene. CDR3 length: 15 residues. V lost 2 bases and J 0 bases, leaving 11 bases between the germline ends. Written as DNA, the CDR3 is TGTGCCAGCAGTTTACAGGCCCTTAGCTCCTACGAGCAGTACTTC. This encodes CASSLQALSSYEQYF.

The V and J genes are TRBV28 and TRBJ2-1; 8 bases are a match to TRBD2. Trimming cost V 7 bases and J 10 bases; bases outside gene matches: 15. CDR3 size: 15 residues. Per germline, CDR1 MDHEN and CDR2 SYDVKM. CDR3 nucleotide sequence: TGTGCCAGCACCGGGGGGGAGAGCCCTAAATCGGAGCAGTTCTTC. Protein product: CASTGGESPKSEQFF.

This chain connects TRBV25-1 to TRBJ2-1; no clear D. Between the trimmed V and J ends, which lost 7 bases and 2 bases, there was a span of 21 bases. Germline CDR1 and CDR2: MGHDK and SYGVNS. The CDR3 consists of 17 residues. The CDR3 here is CASTGYPPSQPYNEQFF. CDR3 DNA: TGTGCCAGCACTGGGTATCCACCGTCACAGCCCTACAATGAGCAGTTCTTC.

This chain links TRBV2 with TRBJ2-1; TRBD2 might be the D (6 bases). The CDR3 is made up of 15 amino acids. Deletions cut 4 bases from V and 4 bases from J, with 14 bases between. Germline CDR1 SNHLY, CDR2 FYNNEI. Here the CDR3 reads CASSVGGYLYNEQFF. The CDR3 DNA reads as TGTGCCAGCAGTGTCGGGGGATACTTGTACAATGAGCAGTTCTTC.

The chain couples TRBV30 to TRBJ2-2; 8 nucleotides line up with TRBD2. The CDR3 is 16 amino acids. Trimming took 3 bases from V and 5 from J; bases not matched to a gene: 11. Germline V gives CDR1 GTSNPN, CDR2 SVGIG (reference sequence). The CDR3 nucleotides read TGTGCCTGGAGCCGGAGAGGGACTAGTGGTACCGGGGAGCTGTTTTTT. Its translation: CAWSRRGTSGTGELFF. Looking up the rest from reference TRBV30 and TRBJ2-2 gives the full variable domain: SQTIHQWPATLVQPVGSPLSLECTVEGTSNPNLYWYRQAAGRGLQLLFYSVGIGQISSEVPQNLSASRPQDRQFILSSKKLLLSDSGFYLCAWSRRGTSGTGELFFGEGSRLTVL.

CDR3 coding DNA: TGTGCCAGCCGGGGGGGGATCTATGGCTACACCTTC. Protein product: CASRGGIYGYTF. The chain has TRBV28 and TRBJ1-2; weak D call: TRBD1 (5 bases). This CDR3 has 12 residues. Germline V CDR1 and CDR2: MDHEN, SYDVKM. The V gene lost 8 bases and the J gene lost 4 bases, with 11 bases spanning the gap.

V is TRBV6-5 and J is TRBJ2-5; 10 bases are shared with TRBD2. With V trimmed by 2 bases and J by 5 bases, 5 bases remained unmatched. The CDR3 loop spans 15 amino acids. Germline V gene lookup returns CDR1 MNHEY and CDR2 SVGAGI. The CDR3 here is CASSYGLAGVETQYF. The CDR3 coding sequence is TGTGCCAGCAGTTACGGGCTAGCGGGAGTGGAGACCCAGTACTTC.

The chain joins TRBV13 to TRBJ2-1; TRBD2 aligns across 15 bases. The germline CDR1 and CDR2 sequences are PRHDT and FYEKMQ (reference sequence). This CDR3 is 17 amino acids long. V dropped 3 bases and J dropped 8; count of bases not matched to a gene: 8. CDR3 in amino acids: CASSFGLAGGRFDEQFF. The CDR3 DNA is TGTGCCAGCAGCTTTGGACTAGCGGGGGGGCGATTTGATGAGCAGTTCTTC.

This clone was counted between two and nine times. The rearrangement joins TRBV28 to TRBJ2-1, with no clear D. From germline, CDR1 is MDHEN and CDR2 SYDVKM. The length of the CDR3 is 14 residues. The V end was cut by 3 bases, the J end by 3 bases, with 9 bases between. CDR3 sequence (DNA): TGTGCCAGCAGTTTGCAGGCTATCTACAATGAGCAGTTCTTC. It is translated as CASSLQAIYNEQFF.

V usage is TRBV6-5 and J usage is TRBJ2-5; 8 bases map to TRBD1. Gene TRBJ2-7 matches the end of the DNA better, so the J call may be wrong. Germline V gene sequence: CDR1 MNHEY, CDR2 SVGAGI. This CDR3 has 14 residues. CDR3 in DNA: TGTGCCAGCGGATACGGACAGGGAACTAACGAGCAGTACTTC. Protein sequence: CASGYGQGTNEQYF.

V and J are TRBV5-1 and TRBJ2-5; weak D call: TRBD2 (5 bases). Trimming stripped 1 base from V and 5 bases from J, with 15 bases between. Germline loops: CDR1 SGHRS, CDR2 YFSETQ. This CDR3 spans 15 amino acids. The CDR3 DNA sequence: TGCGCCAGCAGCTTGACCGGGTCGCGGGCGGAGACCCAGTACTTC. Protein product: CASSLTGSRAETQYF.